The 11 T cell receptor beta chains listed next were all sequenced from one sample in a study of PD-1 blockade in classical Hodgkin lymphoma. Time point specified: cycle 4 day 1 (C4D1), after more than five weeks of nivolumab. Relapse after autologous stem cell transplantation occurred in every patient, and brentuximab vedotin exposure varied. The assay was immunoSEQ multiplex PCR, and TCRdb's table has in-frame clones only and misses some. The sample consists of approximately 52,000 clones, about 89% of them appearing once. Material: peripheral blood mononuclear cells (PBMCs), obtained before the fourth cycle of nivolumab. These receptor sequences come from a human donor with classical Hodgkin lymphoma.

The CDR3: CASSGTSGNTGELFF. The CDR3 coding sequence is TGTGCCAGCAGTGGGACTAGCGGGAACACCGGGGAGCTGTTTTTT. The rearrangement joins TRBV6-4 to TRBJ2-2; TRBD2 agrees at 10 bases. The CDR3 loop spans 15 amino acids. CDR1 and CDR2 from the germline V gene are MRHNA and SNTAGT. V trimming: 4 bases; J trimming: 1 base; junction bases outside the gene matches: 0.

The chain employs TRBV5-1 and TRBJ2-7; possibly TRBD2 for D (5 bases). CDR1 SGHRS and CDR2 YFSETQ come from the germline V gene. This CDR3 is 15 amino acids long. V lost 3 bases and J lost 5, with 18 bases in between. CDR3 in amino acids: CASSSQRRGVNEQYF. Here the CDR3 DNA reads TGCGCCAGCAGCTCACAACGACGGGGAGTCAACGAGCAGTACTTC.

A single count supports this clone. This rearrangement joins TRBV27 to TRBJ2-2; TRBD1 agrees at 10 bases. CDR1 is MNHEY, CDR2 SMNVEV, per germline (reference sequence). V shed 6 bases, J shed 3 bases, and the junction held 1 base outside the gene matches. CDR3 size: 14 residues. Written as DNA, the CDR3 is TGTGCCAGCAGGGGGACAGGGGACACCGGGGAGCTGTTTTTT. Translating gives CASRGTGDTGELFF.

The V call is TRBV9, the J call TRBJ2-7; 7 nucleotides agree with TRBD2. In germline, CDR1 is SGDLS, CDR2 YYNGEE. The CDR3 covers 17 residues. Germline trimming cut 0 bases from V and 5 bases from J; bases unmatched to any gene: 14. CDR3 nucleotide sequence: TGTGCCAGCAGCGTAGCTACTTTGGGGGGGAAATTTGACGAGCAGTACTTC. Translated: CASSVATLGGKFDEQYF.

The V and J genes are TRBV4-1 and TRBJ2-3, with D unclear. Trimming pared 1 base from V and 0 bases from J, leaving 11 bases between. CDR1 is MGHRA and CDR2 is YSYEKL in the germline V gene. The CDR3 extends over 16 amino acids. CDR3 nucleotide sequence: TGCGCCAGCAGCCAAGTGGACCTCATCAGCACAGATACGCAGTATTTT. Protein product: CASSQVDLISTDTQYF.

This chain's CDR3 is CASSQGDPYEQYF. CDR3 sequence (DNA): TGCGCCAGCAGCCAGGGGGACCCCTACGAGCAGTACTTC. V is TRBV4-1 and J is TRBJ2-7; either TRBD1 or TRBD2 may fit D (5 bases each). Germline V gives CDR1 MGHRA, CDR2 YSYEKL. The germline V and J ends were trimmed by 3 bases and 2 bases, with 8 bases remaining between them. The length of the CDR3 is 13 residues.

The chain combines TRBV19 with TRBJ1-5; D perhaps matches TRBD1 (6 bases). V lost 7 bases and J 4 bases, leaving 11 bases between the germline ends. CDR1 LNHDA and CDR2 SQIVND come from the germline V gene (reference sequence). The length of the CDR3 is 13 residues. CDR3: CASNWGANQPQHF. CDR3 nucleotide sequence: TGTGCCAGTAACTGGGGGGCGAATCAGCCCCAGCATTTT.

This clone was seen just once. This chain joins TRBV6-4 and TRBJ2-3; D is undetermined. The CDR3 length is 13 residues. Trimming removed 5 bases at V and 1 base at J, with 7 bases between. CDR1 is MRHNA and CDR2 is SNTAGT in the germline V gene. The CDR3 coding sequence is TGTGCCAGCAGTATGCAGGGCACAGATACGCAGTATTTT. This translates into CASSMQGTDTQYF.

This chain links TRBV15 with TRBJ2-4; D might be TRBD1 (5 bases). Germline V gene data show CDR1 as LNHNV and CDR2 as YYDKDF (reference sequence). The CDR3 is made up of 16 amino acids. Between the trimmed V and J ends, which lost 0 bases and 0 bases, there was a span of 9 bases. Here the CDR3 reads CATSRDYDRAKNIQYF. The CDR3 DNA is TGTGCCACCAGCAGAGATTACGACAGAGCCAAAAACATTCAGTACTTC.

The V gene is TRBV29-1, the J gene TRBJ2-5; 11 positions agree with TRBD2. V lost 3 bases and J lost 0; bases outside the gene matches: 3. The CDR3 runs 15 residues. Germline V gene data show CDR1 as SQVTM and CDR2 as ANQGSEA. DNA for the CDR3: TGCAGCGTTGAGTTAGCGGGGGGGTACCAAGAGACCCAGTACTTC. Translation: CSVELAGGYQETQYF.

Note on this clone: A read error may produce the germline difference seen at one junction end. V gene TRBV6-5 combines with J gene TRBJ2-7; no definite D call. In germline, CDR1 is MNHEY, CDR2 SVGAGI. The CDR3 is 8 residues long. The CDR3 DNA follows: TGTGCCAGCAGTGGCCCCGTCTTC. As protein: CASSGPVF.